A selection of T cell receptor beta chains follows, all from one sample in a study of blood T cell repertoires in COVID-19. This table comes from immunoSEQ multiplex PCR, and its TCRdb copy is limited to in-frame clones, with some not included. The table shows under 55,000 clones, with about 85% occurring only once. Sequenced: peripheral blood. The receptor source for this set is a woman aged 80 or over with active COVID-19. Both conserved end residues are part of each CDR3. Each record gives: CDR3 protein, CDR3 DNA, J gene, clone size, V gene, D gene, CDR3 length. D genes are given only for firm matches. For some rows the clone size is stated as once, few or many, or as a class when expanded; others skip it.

CDR3: CATSRDLDGRGLSYEQYF
DNA: TGTGCCACCAGCAGAGATCTCGATGGTAGAGGGCTCTCCTACGAGCAGTACTTC
J: TRBJ2-7
size: NA
V: TRBV15
D: NA
length: 18

CDR3: CASRRQALGEAFF
DNA: TGTGCCAGCAGGAGACAGGCTTTAGGTGAAGCTTTCTTT
J: TRBJ1-1
size: NA
V: TRBV5-6
D: NA
length: 13

CDR3: CASSVEQGAPYEQYF
DNA: TGTGCCAGCAGTGTGGAACAGGGGGCCCCCTACGAGCAGTACTTC
J: TRBJ2-7
size: NA
V: TRBV6-2/TRBV6-3
D: TRBD1
length: 15

CDR3: CASSSQVGADLETQYF
DNA: TGTGCCAGCAGCTCACAAGTGGGGGCAGATTTGGAGACCCAGTACTTC
J: TRBJ2-5
size: NA
V: TRBV7-2
D: NA
length: 16

CDR3: CASRYAARAVQPQHF
DNA: TGTGCCAGTAGATATGCCGCCAGGGCGGTTCAGCCCCAGCATTTT
J: TRBJ1-5
size: once
V: TRBV19
D: NA
length: 15

CDR3: CASSFDRGAQETQYF
DNA: TGTGCCAGCAGCTTCGACAGGGGGGCTCAAGAGACCCAGTACTTC
J: TRBJ2-5
size: NA
V: TRBV7-2
D: TRBD1
length: 15

CDR3: CASSEVTTPLQTQYF
DNA: TGTGCCAGCAGTGAGGTGACTACTCCCCTCCAGACCCAGTACTTC
J: TRBJ2-5
size: NA
V: TRBV6-1
D: NA
length: 15

CDR3: CASSDTRTGGYEQYF
DNA: TGCGCCAGCAGCGACACCCGGACAGGGGGCTACGAGCAGTACTTC
J: TRBJ2-7
size: NA
V: TRBV10-2
D: TRBD1
length: 15

CDR3: CASSLGPPSSYNEQFF
DNA: TGCGCCAGCAGCTTGGGGCCTCCAAGCTCCTACAATGAGCAGTTCTTC
J: TRBJ2-1
size: NA
V: TRBV5-1
D: NA
length: 16

CDR3: CASSPDARADYGYTF
DNA: TGTGCCAGCAGTCCCGACGCGAGGGCTGACTATGGCTACACCTTC
J: TRBJ1-2
size: NA
V: TRBV6-2/TRBV6-3
D: NA
length: 15

CDR3: CAISPQGDTQYF
DNA: TGTGCCATCAGCCCACAGGGTGATACGCAGTATTTT
J: TRBJ2-3
size: NA
V: TRBV10-3
D: NA
length: 12

CDR3: CASSQGTAYEQYF
DNA: TGCGCCAGCAGCCAGGGGACAGCCTACGAGCAGTACTTC
J: TRBJ2-7
size: NA
V: TRBV5-1
D: TRBD1
length: 13

CDR3: CASSLARRASGANVLTF
DNA: TGTGCCAGCAGCTTGGCCCGCAGGGCCTCTGGGGCCAACGTCCTGACTTTC
J: TRBJ2-6
size: NA
V: TRBV7-2
D: NA
length: 17

CDR3: CASSFIAGDYEQYF
DNA: TGTGCCAGCAGCTTTATAGCGGGGGACTACGAGCAGTACTTC
J: TRBJ2-7
size: NA
V: TRBV7-2
D: TRBD2
length: 14

CDR3: CASGAFEDGFDF
DNA: TGTGCCAGCGGGGCGTTCGAGGACGGGTTTGACTTC
J: TRBJ2-7
size: NA
V: TRBV2
D: NA
length: 12

CDR3: CASSHRKRGDSDTQYF
DNA: TGTGCCAGCAGCCACCGTAAGCGGGGCGACTCAGATACGCAGTATTTT
J: TRBJ2-3
size: NA
V: TRBV3-1/TRBV3-2
D: TRBD2
length: 16

CDR3: CASSLREGAGELFF
DNA: TGCGCCAGCAGCTTAAGGGAAGGGGCCGGGGAGCTGTTTTTT
J: TRBJ2-2
size: once
V: TRBV5-1
D: NA
length: 14

CDR3: CAWTESVGSGYTF
DNA: TGTGCCTGGACCGAATCGGTTGGGAGTGGCTACACCTTC
J: TRBJ1-2
size: NA
V: TRBV30
D: NA
length: 13

CDR3: CASRRQGVDSPLHF
DNA: TGTGCCAGCAGACGACAGGGGGTCGATTCACCCCTCCACTTT
J: TRBJ1-6
size: NA
V: TRBV6-5
D: TRBD1
length: 14

CDR3: CASSSTGRSYGYTF
DNA: TGTGCCAGCAGTTCCACAGGGAGATCCTATGGCTACACCTTC
J: TRBJ1-2
size: NA
V: TRBV28
D: NA
length: 14

CDR3: CASSSQGAGETQYF
DNA: TGTGCCAGCAGCTCACAGGGGGCGGGTGAGACCCAGTACTTC
J: TRBJ2-5
size: NA
V: TRBV5-6
D: TRBD1
length: 14

CDR3: CASGPGQGITGELFF
DNA: TGTGCTAGTGGGCCGGGACAGGGGATTACCGGGGAGCTGTTTTTT
J: TRBJ2-2
size: NA
V: TRBV12-5
D: TRBD1
length: 15

CDR3: CASSSTGTGLYEQYF
DNA: TGTGCCAGCAGCTCGACCGGGACAGGCCTCTACGAGCAGTACTTC
J: TRBJ2-7
size: NA
V: TRBV6-2/TRBV6-3
D: TRBD1
length: 15

CDR3: CASSRAGTQETQYF
DNA: TGTGCCAGTAGTAGAGCGGGGACACAAGAGACCCAGTACTTC
J: TRBJ2-5
size: NA
V: TRBV19
D: NA
length: 14

CDR3: CASSLTGWKVYGEKLFF
DNA: TGTGCCAGCAGCTTAACAGGGTGGAAGGTATATGGTGAAAAACTGTTTTTT
J: TRBJ1-4
size: NA
V: TRBV7-9
D: NA
length: 17